A selection of T cell receptor beta chains follows, all from one sample in a study of T cells in Graves' hyperthyroidism and ophthalmopathy. A single record per CDR3 protein comes from TCRdb applying MiXCR to the multiplex PCR reads. The repertoire holds around 700,000 distinct CDR3 sequences, with 18% as singletons. Input material: blood. These receptors all stem from a woman between 50 and 59 years old with Graves' hyperthyroidism that later progressed to Graves' ophthalmopathy. The CDR3 runs from the conserved cysteine through the conserved F or W. A D gene is named only where the DNA matches it firmly. Part of the rows lack a size; the others show once, few, many or a class for expanded clones.

TRBJ1-2,.,.,TRBV27,TGTGCCAGCAGTTTATCGGCTCTAGTAGGGACCCGGTATGGCCGCTATGGCTACACCTTC,CASSLSALVGTRYGRYGYTF
TRBJ2-2,few,.,TRBV6-5,TGTGCCAGCAGTTACTGGGACAGAACCGGGGGCACCGGGGAGCTGTTTTTT,CASSYWDRTGGTGELFF
TRBJ2-7,.,.,TRBV6-1,TGTGCCAGCACCCGGCAGGCGGGCCCGGGACTCTACGAGCAGTACTTC,CASTRQAGPGLYEQYF
TRBJ2-1,many,.,TRBV3-1,TGTGCCAGCAGCCAAGAGGGACGGACCCTAGGGCAGTTCTTC,CASSQEGRTLGQFF
TRBJ1-4,many,.,TRBV2,TGTGCCAGCAGTGCCCACAGGAGGGATGAAAAACTGTTTTTT,CASSAHRRDEKLFF
TRBJ1-1,.,.,TRBV20-1,TGCAGTGCTAGTACAGGGAGGAACACTGAAGCTTTCTTT,CSASTGRNTEAFF
TRBJ2-5,.,.,TRBV5-1,TGCGCCAGCAGCTCCAACCGACCCTCGGAGACCCAGTACTTC,CASSSNRPSETQYF
TRBJ1-2,few,TRBD1,TRBV14,TGTGCCAGCAGCTTTGCCGGGACAGGGCCCTATGGCTACACCTTC,CASSFAGTGPYGYTF
TRBJ1-2,.,.,TRBV5-1,TGCGCCAGCAGCTTGGCGGACCGGGGCTACACCTTC,CASSLADRGYTF
TRBJ2-1,many,TRBD2,TRBV3-1,TGTGCCAGCAGCGACAGGGTTGGACTAGCGGTCGAGCAGTTCTTC,CASSDRVGLAVEQFF
TRBJ2-1,once,.,TRBV29-1,TGCAGCGTTGATGGGGTCTATTCGGGAAACTCCTACGAGCAGTTCTTC,CSVDGVYSGNSYEQFF
TRBJ2-3,.,.,TRBV27,TGTGCCAGCAGTACGGGAGTGGGGGGCGCAAGCGATACGCAGTATTTT,CASSTGVGGASDTQYF
TRBJ1-2,few,.,TRBV6-5,TGTGCCAGCAGTTACTCGATTGACAGATCGGGCTACACCTTC,CASSYSIDRSGYTF
TRBJ1-1,many,TRBD1,TRBV7-9,TGTGCCAGCAGCTACGGACAGGGGCGGATGAACACTGAAGCTTTCTTT,CASSYGQGRMNTEAFF
TRBJ1-1,many,.,TRBV12-3/TRBV12-4,TGTGCCAGCAGCACCTTCAGGGACACTGAAGCTTTCTTT,CASSTFRDTEAFF
TRBJ1-1,few,TRBD1,TRBV6-6,TGTGCCAGCAGTTACCCCCGGACAGGGTGCTACACTGAAGCTTTCTTT,CASSYPRTGCYTEAFF
TRBJ2-3,.,TRBD2,TRBV6-1,TGTGCCAGCAAATGGCCTAGCGGGGGGGGTAGCACAGATACGCAGTATTTT,CASKWPSGGGSTDTQYF
TRBJ1-2,many,TRBD1,TRBV6-1,TGTGCCAGCACTGACGACAGGGCTGTCTATGGCTACACCTTC,CASTDDRAVYGYTF
TRBJ2-5,few,TRBD1,TRBV12-3/TRBV12-4,TGTGCCAGCAGAGCCGGACAGGGGCCGGTGGAGACCCAGTACTTC,CASRAGQGPVETQYF
TRBJ2-1,few,TRBD1,TRBV20-1,TGCAGTGCTAGTTTTTGGCCCAACAGGGGTAATATTGATGAGCAGTTCTTC,CSASFWPNRGNIDEQFF
TRBJ2-1,.,.,TRBV20-1,TGCAGTGCAATGGCTAGCCGATACAATGAGCAGTTCTTC,CSAMASRYNEQFF
TRBJ2-7,.,TRBD2,TRBV12-3/TRBV12-4,TGTGCCAGCAGCCCGGGACTAGCGGGGAGCTCCTACGAGCAGTACTTC,CASSPGLAGSSYEQYF
TRBJ1-5,few,TRBD1,TRBV9,TGTGCCAGCAGCCAAGGGACAGGGAAATTTCAGCCCCAGCATTTT,CASSQGTGKFQPQHF
TRBJ2-1,.,TRBD2,TRBV6-2/TRBV6-3,TGTGCCAGCAGTCCTCCGGGACTAGGGCTTTATGAGCAGTTCTTC,CASSPPGLGLYEQFF
TRBJ2-3,.,.,TRBV19,TGTGCCAGTAGTATCCTTGGGGGCGGCAACACAGATACGCAGTATTTT,CASSILGGGNTDTQYF